A single sample is the source of the 17 T cell receptor beta chains below, sequenced in a study of Ad26.COV2.S vaccination and SARS-CoV-2 variants. The protocol was immunoSEQ multiplex PCR, while the TCRdb copy is restricted to in-frame clones and leaves out a portion. The sample has about 330,000 clones, 90% seen once. Specified treatment: about 20 received Ad26.COV2.S at low or high dose, single or two shots; roughly five received placebo; per-sample allocation not given. Sampling took place 63 days after the first vaccine or placebo injection. Sample: peripheral blood, taken in a trial of Ad26.COV2.S vaccine versus placebo. These receptors all come from a person aged 18 to 59 who received the Ad26.COV2.S COVID-19 vaccine or a placebo.

The chain links TRBV4-1 to TRBJ1-5; no reliable D call. This CDR3 has 19 residues. V lost 0 bases to trimming and J lost 3 bases, with 21 bases between them. Germline CDR1 reads MGHRA; CDR2 reads YSYEKL. DNA of the CDR3: TGCGCCAGCAGCCAAGATTGGTTGTCCTACCAAGGGTACAATCAGCCCCAGCATTTT. Protein sequence: CASSQDWLSYQGYNQPQHF.

V gene TRBV19 combines with J gene TRBJ2-3; the match to TRBD1 covers 10 bases. The CDR3 runs to 14 residues. Germline-derived CDR1 and CDR2 are LNHDA and SQIVND (reference sequence). V was clipped by 5 bases and J by 4 bases; unmatched bases: 3. Here the CDR3 reads CASSRDRGADTQYF. For the CDR3, the DNA is TGTGCCAGTAGTCGGGACAGGGGTGCAGATACGCAGTATTTT.

This chain links TRBV10-3 with TRBJ1-4; 8 bases align to TRBD1. CDR1 and CDR2 from the germline V gene are ENHRY and SYGVKD. The junction had 2 bases not matched to a gene; V was cut back by 5 bases and J by 3 bases. There are 14 residues in the CDR3. CDR3 DNA sequence: TGTGCCATCAGTCCACAGGGGGCTAATGAAAAACTGTTTTTT. This gives the protein CAISPQGANEKLFF.

The V gene is TRBV7-9, the J gene TRBJ2-3; 9 bases match TRBD1. J was trimmed by 4 bases and V by 5 bases; bases with no gene match: 7. The CDR3 contains 15 residues. CDR1 SEHNR and CDR2 FQNEAQ come from the germline V gene (reference sequence). CDR3 sequence (DNA): TGTGCCAGCAGCCCTACAGGGGGCGCGGCAGATACGCAGTATTTT. This gives the protein CASSPTGGAADTQYF.

J is TRBJ1-1 and V is TRBV29-1; TRBD1 is a possible D gene (5 bases). The CDR3 has 10 residues. The V gene lost 4 bases and the J gene lost 10 bases, with 10 bases spanning the gap. Germline CDR1 reads SQVTM; CDR2 reads ANQGSEA. CDR3 amino acids: CSVGRVTAFF. In DNA form, the CDR3 reads TGCAGCGTTGGCAGGGTGACAGCTTTCTTT.

This clone was recorded a few times. The chain employs TRBV6-2 or TRBV6-3 and TRBJ1-2; perhaps TRBD1 as D (5 bases). The length of the CDR3 is 14 residues. V lost 2 bases to trimming and J lost 8 bases, with 15 bases between them. CDR1 and CDR2 from the germline V gene are MNHEY and SVGEGT. The CDR3 bases are TGTGCCAGCAGTTACGGACACCTGCTGGGCGGCTACACCTTC. Translation: CASSYGHLLGGYTF.

This chain joins TRBV7-6 and TRBJ1-2; tentative D call: TRBD1 (5 bases). The CDR3 length is 16 residues. The germline V and J ends were trimmed by 5 bases and 2 bases, with 18 bases remaining between them. CDR1 is SGHVS, CDR2 FNYEAQ, per germline. In DNA, the CDR3 is TGTGCCAGCAGCGAAAGCCCGACAGCTAACAACTATGGCTACACCTTC. Translated: CASSESPTANNYGYTF.

The V gene is TRBV2, the J gene TRBJ2-3; D not certain. This CDR3 spans 14 amino acids. The germline V and J ends were trimmed by 8 bases and 4 bases, with 16 bases remaining between them. From germline, CDR1 is SNHLY and CDR2 FYNNEI. The CDR3 region has the DNA TGTGCCAGCTGGCCCTTAAACGGGCCAGATACGCAGTATTTT. As protein: CASWPLNGPDTQYF. Full variable domain (outside the CDR3, taken from reference TRBV2 and TRBJ2-3): EPEVTQTPSHQVTQMGQEVILRCVPISNHLYFYWYRQILGQKVEFLVSFYNNEISEKSEIFDDQFSVERPDGSNFTLKIRSTKLEDSAMYFCASWPLNGPDTQYFGPGTRLTVL.

The V and J genes are TRBV7-9 and TRBJ2-1; the match to TRBD2 covers 11 bases. Trimming removed 5 bases from V and 7 bases from J; junction bases left unmatched: 13. The CDR3 has 17 amino acids. The V gene's germline CDR1 is SEHNR and CDR2 FQNEAQ (reference sequence). In DNA form, the CDR3 reads TGTGCCAGCAGCCCACCCTATAGCGGGAGGGCCGGGAATGAGCAGTTCTTC. Translating gives CASSPPYSGRAGNEQFF.

The chain is built from TRBV19 and TRBJ2-2, with 9 bases aligning to TRBD2. CDR1 is LNHDA, CDR2 SQIVND, per germline (reference sequence). The V and J ends lost 7 bases and 3 bases, in that order; junction bases with no gene match: 3. The length of the CDR3 is 14 residues. In DNA form, the CDR3 reads TGTGCCAGTACTAGCGGGGTTTACACCGGGGAGCTGTTTTTT. Residues: CASTSGVYTGELFF.

A single count supports this clone. CDR3 loop: CASSLQGDTGELFF. In DNA, the CDR3 is TGTGCCAGCTCACTACAGGGTGACACCGGGGAGCTGTTTTTT. The J gene is TRBJ2-2, the V gene TRBV18; D may be TRBD1 (6 bases). The CDR3 consists of 14 residues. The germline V and J ends were trimmed by 4 bases and 3 bases, with 9 bases remaining between them. The germline gives CDR1 KGHSH, CDR2 LQKENI.

In its sample, this clone was seen a few times. V gene TRBV7-2 combines with J gene TRBJ1-6; the match to TRBD1 covers 8 bases. The germline V gene encodes CDR1 SGHTA and CDR2 FQGNSA. J was trimmed by 9 bases and V by 2 bases; bases with no gene match: 3. CDR3 length: 14 amino acids. The CDR3 DNA is TGTGCCAGCAGCTTACAGGGGGCAGGTTCACCCCTCCACTTT. It encodes CASSLQGAGSPLHF.

The chain combines TRBV3-1 (or the pseudogene TRBV3-2) with TRBJ2-4; D gene uncertain. The CDR3 is 12 amino acids. Germline lookup yields CDR1 LGHDT and CDR2 YNNKEL (reference sequence). V shed 0 bases and J shed 12 bases, with 9 bases lying between them. CDR3 sequence: CASSQDRRNQYF. CDR3 bases: TGTGCCAGCAGCCAAGATCGGCGCAATCAGTACTTC.

This chain uses TRBV9 with TRBJ2-1; 9 nucleotides match TRBD1. V trimming: 0 bases; J trimming: 6 bases; junction bases outside the gene matches: 4. The CDR3 loop spans 15 amino acids. Germline CDR1 SGDLS, CDR2 YYNGEE. CDR3 DNA: TGTGCCAGCAGCGTAGACAGGGGGCCCGGCAATGAGCAGTTCTTC. This sequence encodes CASSVDRGPGNEQFF.

The chain employs TRBV7-9 and TRBJ2-3; 9 bases align to TRBD2. The CDR3 has 16 amino acids. The germline V gene encodes CDR1 SEHNR and CDR2 FQNEAQ (reference sequence). With 3 bases clipped from V and 6 bases from J, the junction kept 10 bases outside the gene matches. The CDR3 nucleotides are TGTGCCAGCAGCTTCGGTGTAGCGGGAGAAGCGGATACGCAGTATTTT. This encodes CASSFGVAGEADTQYF. Full variable domain (remainder filled in from reference TRBV7-9 and TRBJ2-3): DTGVSQNPRHKITKRGQNVTFRCDPISEHNRLYWYRQTLGQGPEFLTYFQNEAQLEKSRLLSDRFSAERPKGSFSTLEIQRTEQGDSAMYLCASSFGVAGEADTQYFGPGTRLTVL.

The chain employs TRBV6-1 and TRBJ1-5; 9 bases match TRBD1. The CDR3 spans 15 residues. The V gene end was trimmed by 0 bases and the J gene end by 7 bases; junction bases not matched to a gene: 4. Germline V CDR1 and CDR2: MNHNS, SASEGT. The CDR3 DNA reads TGTGCCAGCAGTGAAGCGATGACAGGGGGACAGCCCCAGCATTTT. This translates into CASSEAMTGGQPQHF.

This clone was counted between two and nine times. The rearrangement joins TRBV4-3 to TRBJ1-2; D is uncertain. From germline, CDR1 is LGHNA and CDR2 YSLEER. Trimming stripped 1 base from V and 0 bases from J, with 9 bases between. The CDR3 consists of 15 residues. The CDR3 DNA follows: TGCGCCAGCAGCCAAGGGGGTAGGGCTAACTATGGCTACACCTTC. Translation gives CASSQGGRANYGYTF.